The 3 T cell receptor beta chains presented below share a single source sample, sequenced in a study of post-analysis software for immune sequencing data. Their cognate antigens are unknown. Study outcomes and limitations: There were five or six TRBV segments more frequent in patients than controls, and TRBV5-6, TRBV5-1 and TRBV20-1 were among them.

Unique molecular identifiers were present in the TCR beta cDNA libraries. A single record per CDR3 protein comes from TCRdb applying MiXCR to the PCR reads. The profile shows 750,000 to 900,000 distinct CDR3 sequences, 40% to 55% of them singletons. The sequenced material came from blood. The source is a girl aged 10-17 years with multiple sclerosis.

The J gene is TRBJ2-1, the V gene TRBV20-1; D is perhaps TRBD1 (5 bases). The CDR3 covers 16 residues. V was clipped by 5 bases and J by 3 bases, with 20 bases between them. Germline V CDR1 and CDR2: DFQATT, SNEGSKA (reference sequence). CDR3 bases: TGCAGTGCTCCCCTCCGAACAGGTGCGGACTACAATGAGCAGTTCTTC. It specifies CSAPLRTGADYNEQFF.

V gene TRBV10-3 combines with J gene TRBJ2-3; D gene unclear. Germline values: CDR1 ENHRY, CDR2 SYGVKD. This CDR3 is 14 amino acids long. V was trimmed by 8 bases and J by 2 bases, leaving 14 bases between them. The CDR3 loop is CAIGEDWDTDTQYF. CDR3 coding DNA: TGTGCCATCGGGGAAGATTGGGACACAGATACGCAGTATTTT.

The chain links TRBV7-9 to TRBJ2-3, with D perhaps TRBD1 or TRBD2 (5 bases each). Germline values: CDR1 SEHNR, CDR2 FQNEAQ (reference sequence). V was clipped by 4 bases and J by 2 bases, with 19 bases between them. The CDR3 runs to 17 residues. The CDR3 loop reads CASSSTNMGTFTDTQYF. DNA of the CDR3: TGTGCCAGCAGCTCCACCAACATGGGGACGTTCACAGATACGCAGTATTTT.